This TCR beta chain was profiled in a study of blood T cell repertoires in COVID-19. Across the study: PBMCs, B-cell-depleted T cells, or T cells were the source of the cDNA or gDNA that made up the material.

The CDR3 consists of 15 residues. Per the germline V gene, CDR1 is MNHEY and CDR2 is SVGAGI. J lost 0 bases, V lost 6 bases, and 4 bases had no gene match. Assay: immunoSEQ multiplex PCR; the TCRdb copy retains only in-frame clones and omits some. The top ten hold about 3.7% of the sample, which has over 150,000 clones, 75% to 90% seen once. Participant age was roughly 18 to 100 years, and participants resided in fewer than 30 US areas. Participant-given clinical history determined each cohort assignment. Two negative PCRs, clearance, or symptom resolution characterized the recovered Cohort 3 donors. J is TRBJ2-1 and V is TRBV6-5; the match to TRBD1 covers 8 bases. The receptor's source is a woman aged 55 to 70 who had recovered from COVID-19. The sequenced sample was PBMCs or T cells enriched from blood (not recorded which). This CDR3 is CASSWDRSSYNEQFF. The CDR3 DNA sequence: TGTGCCAGCAGCTGGGACAGGAGCTCCTACAATGAGCAGTTCTTC.